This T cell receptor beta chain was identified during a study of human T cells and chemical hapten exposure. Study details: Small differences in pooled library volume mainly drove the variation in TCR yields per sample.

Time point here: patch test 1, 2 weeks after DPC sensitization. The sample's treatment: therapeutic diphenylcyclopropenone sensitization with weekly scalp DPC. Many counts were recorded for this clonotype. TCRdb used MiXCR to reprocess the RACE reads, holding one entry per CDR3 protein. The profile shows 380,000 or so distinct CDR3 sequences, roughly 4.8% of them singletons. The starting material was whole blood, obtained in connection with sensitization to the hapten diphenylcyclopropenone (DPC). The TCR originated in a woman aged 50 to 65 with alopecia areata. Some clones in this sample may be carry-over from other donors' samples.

DNA for the CDR3: TGTGCCAGCAGCCCACGAGCGGGTACCTACAATGAGCAGTTCTTC. Translating gives CASSPRAGTYNEQFF. This chain joins TRBV7-2 and TRBJ2-1, with a weak D call TRBD2 (6 bases). This CDR3 has 15 amino acids. V was trimmed by 5 bases and J by 2 bases, leaving 13 bases between them. Germline V gene data show CDR1 as SGHTA and CDR2 as FQGNSA.